Each of the 20 T cell receptor beta chains below was sequenced from the same sample in a study of beta chain features in type 1 diabetes. Investigators reverse transcribed all isolated RNA, so they sequenced expressed TCRB transcripts. Assay: immunoSEQ multiplex PCR; the TCRdb copy retains only in-frame clones and omits some. The sample consists of around 430,000 clones, about 29% of them appearing once. The sequenced material came from naive CD4+ T cells from blood. The receptors were gathered from a man between 18 and 29 years old in good health.

This clone was observed a handful of times. The chain employs TRBV28 and TRBJ2-1; no reliable D call. With 7 bases removed from V and 9 bases from J, the gap between germline ends came to 13 bases. This CDR3 region has 12 residues. Germline V gives CDR1 MDHEN, CDR2 SYDVKM. CDR3 region: CASTIPRSEQFF. The DNA of the CDR3 is TGTGCCAGCACTATCCCTCGGAGTGAGCAGTTCTTC. Full variable domain (rest looked up from reference TRBV28 and TRBJ2-1): DVKVTQSSRYLVKRTGEKVFLECVQDMDHENMFWYRQDPGLGLRLIYFSYDVKMKEKGDIPEGYSVSREKKERFSLILESASTNQTSMYLCASTIPRSEQFFGPGTRLTVL.

The chain is built from TRBV11-2 and TRBJ1-3; D uncertain. Trimming pared 4 bases from V and 4 bases from J, leaving 5 bases between. Germline V CDR1 and CDR2: SGHAT, FQNNGV. The CDR3 spans 12 residues. The CDR3 sequence is CASSSTGNTIYF. CDR3 bases: TGTGCCAGCAGCTCGACAGGAAACACCATATATTTT.

The V and J genes are TRBV15 and TRBJ2-1; TRBD1 might be the D (5 bases). V lost 8 bases and J 4 bases, leaving 21 bases between the germline ends. Looked up from germline, CDR1 is LNHNV and CDR2 is YYDKDF (reference sequence). CDR3 length: 16 amino acids. The CDR3 protein is CATRPGPVQSYNEQFF. As DNA, the CDR3 is TGTGCCACCCGGCCAGGGCCAGTCCAGTCTTACAATGAGCAGTTCTTC.

This chain joins TRBV7-9 and TRBJ1-1, with 8 positions matching TRBD1. The CDR3 totals 15 residues. The junction had 9 bases not matched to a gene; V was cut back by 4 bases and J by 5 bases. The V gene's germline CDR1 is SEHNR and CDR2 FQNEAQ (reference sequence). The CDR3 sequence: CASSSRGQGDTEAFF. CDR3 bases: TGTGCCAGCAGCTCCAGAGGACAGGGTGATACTGAAGCTTTCTTT. Full variable domain (rest looked up from reference TRBV7-9 and TRBJ1-1): DTGVSQNPRHKITKRGQNVTFRCDPISEHNRLYWYRQTLGQGPEFLTYFQNEAQLEKSRLLSDRFSAERPKGSFSTLEIQRTEQGDSAMYLCASSSRGQGDTEAFFGQGTRLTVV.

This clone was seen more than once but under ten times. The chain has TRBV6-5 and TRBJ2-5; possibly TRBD1 for D (5 bases). CDR1 and CDR2 from the germline V gene are MNHEY and SVGAGI. The CDR3 has 16 amino acids. Trimming took 0 bases from V and 3 from J, leaving 14 bases between them. The DNA of the CDR3 is TGTGCCAGCAGTTACTCGATCTTGGCCAGGGAAGAGACCCAGTACTTC. Translating gives CASSYSILAREETQYF.

V and J are TRBV5-1 and TRBJ2-1; TRBD2 might be the D (6 bases). V shed 0 bases and J shed 6 bases, with 13 bases lying between them. Germline CDR1 SGHRS, CDR2 YFSETQ. The CDR3 loop spans 15 amino acids. CDR3: CASSLGPGVPNEQFF. CDR3 DNA sequence: TGCGCCAGCAGCTTGGGTCCGGGAGTTCCCAATGAGCAGTTCTTC.

The J gene is TRBJ2-7, the V gene TRBV6-6; 9 positions agree with TRBD1. The V gene end was trimmed by 11 bases and the J gene end by 5 bases; junction bases not matched to a gene: 10. Germline V gene sequence: CDR1 MNHNY, CDR2 SVGAGI (reference sequence). This CDR3 is 13 amino acids long. The CDR3 sequence: CAHAGQGTHEQYF. The CDR3 DNA reads as TGTGCCCATGCGGGACAGGGTACCCACGAGCAGTACTTC.

Of note for this clone: The junction shows a germline mismatch at one end, possibly a read error. The chain joins TRBV15 to TRBJ1-4; D remains ambiguous. The CDR3 is 12 amino acids. In germline, CDR1 is LNHNV, CDR2 YYDKDF (reference sequence). DNA of the CDR3: TGTGCCACCAGCAGAGTCCTGGAGGCCCGGGCTTTT. Translating gives CATSRVLEARAF.

This chain connects TRBV5-1 to TRBJ2-1, with 8 bases aligning to TRBD2. The germline V gene has CDR1 SGHRS and CDR2 YFSETQ. V was pared by 7 bases and J by 3 bases, with 12 bases of the junction left unmatched. The CDR3 length is 16 residues. DNA for the CDR3: TGCGCCAGCGTGCCCGAGATAGCGGGGAACTACAATGAGCAGTTCTTC. Amino acid sequence: CASVPEIAGNYNEQFF. The full variable domain, with the rest looked up from reference TRBV5-1 and TRBJ2-1, is KAGVTQTPRYLIKTRGQQVTLSCSPISGHRSVSWYQQTPGQGLQFLFEYFSETQRNKGNFPGRFSGRQFSNSRSEMNVSTLELGDSALYLCASVPEIAGNYNEQFFGPGTRLTVL.

V is TRBV18 and J is TRBJ2-7; D ambiguous. The V gene's germline CDR1 is KGHSH and CDR2 LQKENI. The CDR3 is 13 residues long. V lost 3 bases, J lost 5 bases, and 11 bases lay in between. The CDR3: CASSPVDGDEQYF. CDR3 DNA sequence: TGTGCCAGCTCACCGGTCGACGGCGACGAGCAGTACTTC.

V usage is TRBV6-1 and J usage is TRBJ1-5; D is ambiguous. The CDR3 contains 14 residues. Per germline, CDR1 MNHNS and CDR2 SASEGT. Deletions cut 1 base from V and 5 bases from J, with 9 bases between. CDR3 bases: TGTGCCAGCAGTGAAGTAAGGGCGGATCAGCCCCAGCATTTT. Its protein is CASSEVRADQPQHF.

The chain combines TRBV7-9 with TRBJ2-7, with D perhaps TRBD1 or TRBD2 (5 bases each). Germline V gene lookup returns CDR1 SEHNR and CDR2 FQNEAQ (reference sequence). The germline V and J ends were trimmed by 5 bases and 2 bases, with 22 bases remaining between them. The CDR3 contains 17 residues. The CDR3 DNA sequence: TGTGCCAGCAGCCTGGAGGATTACAGGCTTACAACCTACGAGCAGTACTTC. Translated: CASSLEDYRLTTYEQYF.

This clone has only a few counts. Within the sample, other DNA sequences also encode this same CDR3. The chain recombines TRBV5-1 with TRBJ2-5, with D perhaps TRBD1 (5 bases). The V gene's germline CDR1 is SGHRS and CDR2 YFSETQ. The CDR3 length is 13 residues. V was shortened by 0 bases and J by 2 bases, with 5 bases between the two germline ends. For the CDR3, the DNA is TGCGCCAGCAGCTTGGAGGGGCAAGAGACCCAGTACTTC. Amino acid sequence: CASSLEGQETQYF. The whole variable domain, remainder taken from reference TRBV5-1 and TRBJ2-5, is KAGVTQTPRYLIKTRGQQVTLSCSPISGHRSVSWYQQTPGQGLQFLFEYFSETQRNKGNFPGRFSGRQFSNSRSEMNVSTLELGDSALYLCASSLEGQETQYFGPGTRLLVL.

The rearrangement joins TRBV29-1 to TRBJ2-4, with TRBD2 matching over 8 bases. Germline V lookup: CDR1 SQVTM, CDR2 ANQGSEA. The V segment lost 6 bases and the J segment 0 bases; nucleotides outside the gene matches: 7. The CDR3 is made up of 15 amino acids. The CDR3: CSVLRAGVAKNIQYF. CDR3 coding DNA: TGCAGCGTGCTCCGAGCGGGGGTAGCCAAAAACATTCAGTACTTC.

The chain is built from TRBV29-1 and TRBJ2-1; TRBD1 agrees at 9 bases. There are 11 residues in the CDR3. CDR1 and CDR2 (germline): SQVTM, ANQGSEA. Trimming at V came to 7 bases and at J to 6 bases, leaving 1 base not matched to a gene. The CDR3 sequence: CSGDRANEQFF. The CDR3 coding sequence is TGCAGCGGGGACAGGGCCAATGAGCAGTTCTTC.

The chain employs TRBV29-1 and TRBJ2-3, with D possibly matching TRBD2 (6 bases). The length of the CDR3 is 14 residues. The germline V gene encodes CDR1 SQVTM and CDR2 ANQGSEA. Trimming cost V 3 bases and J 0 bases, with 10 bases left between them. The CDR3 region is CSVDGAGSTDTQYF. CDR3 sequence (DNA): TGCAGCGTTGATGGAGCGGGTAGCACAGATACGCAGTATTTT.

In its sample, this clone was seen a few times. This sequence joins TRBV9 and TRBJ2-5; D gene unclear. CDR1 is SGDLS and CDR2 is YYNGEE in the germline V gene. The CDR3 spans 15 residues. Trimming took off 2 bases at V and 5 bases at J, with 16 bases between the two ends. CDR3 loop: CASSVSPNIRETQYF. The CDR3 coding sequence is TGTGCCAGCAGCGTCAGCCCGAACATACGGGAGACCCAGTACTTC. Full variable domain (remainder filled in from reference TRBV9 and TRBJ2-5): DSGVTQTPKHLITATGQRVTLRCSPRSGDLSVYWYQQSLDQGLQFLIQYYNGEERAKGNILERFSAQQFPDLHSELNLSSLELGDSALYFCASSVSPNIRETQYFGPGTRLLVL.

V usage is TRBV30 and J usage is TRBJ2-7; tentative D call: TRBD2 (6 bases). Germline V gene lookup returns CDR1 GTSNPN and CDR2 SVGIG (reference sequence). The V gene lost 5 bases and the J gene lost 4 bases, with 21 bases spanning the gap. The CDR3 extends over 15 amino acids. The CDR3 region has the DNA TGTGCCTGGGGAGGGCCCAGCGGAGCTCCGTACGAGCAGTACTTC. Translation gives CAWGGPSGAPYEQYF.

V gene TRBV28 combines with J gene TRBJ2-7; perhaps TRBD2 as D (6 bases). Between the trimmed V and J ends, which lost 2 bases and 1 base, there was a span of 9 bases. The germline gives CDR1 MDHEN, CDR2 SYDVKM. This CDR3 region has 14 residues. The CDR3 DNA is TGTGCCAGCAGTTTAGGCGGGAATTCCTACGAGCAGTACTTC. It encodes CASSLGGNSYEQYF.

This clone was observed a handful of times. The V call is TRBV20-1, the J call TRBJ2-5; tentatively, D is TRBD2 (5 bases). The CDR3 contains 11 residues. Germline CDR1 is DFQATT and CDR2 is SNEGSKA (reference sequence). Trimming shortened V by 6 bases and J by 5 bases, and 10 bases separated the two germline ends. The CDR3 protein is CSARTRETQYF. The CDR3 region has the DNA TGCAGTGCGCGGACTCGGGAGACCCAGTACTTC.